This TCR beta chain comes out of a study of CD8 T cells in ankylosing spondylitis. Trimming removed 7 bases from V and 3 bases from J; junction bases left unmatched: 7. Germline values: CDR1 LGHDT, CDR2 YNNKEL (reference sequence). The CDR3 totals 14 residues. Study results and limitations: Seemingly characteristic of ankylosing spondylitis blood was a TCR beta motif consisting of about 8 highly homologous variants. Disease-linked clones reportedly showed significant enrichment in matched ankylosing spondylitis synovial fluid. Earlier work had already found some motif variants in reactive arthritis synovial fluid and blood. Disease-linked clones had a CD8+ phenotype and relatively low frequency in peripheral blood.

Using quantitative 5'-RACE with molecular barcodes, the authors made TCR beta libraries. TCRdb reanalysed the 5' RACE reads using MiXCR and keeps one entry per CDR3 protein. The table lists about 480,000 distinct CDR3 sequences, approximately 17% of them singletons. This clonotype was recorded a few times. Its matching antigen is unknown. This TCR derives from a male donor with ankylosing spondylitis. The V gene is TRBV3-1, the J gene TRBJ1-1; 8 bases are a match to TRBD1. The sequenced sample was blood, either unsorted or a sorted T cell fraction (not recorded which). CDR3 coding DNA: TGTGCCAGCACCCTAGGACAGGGTTACACTGAAGCTTTCTTT. Translated, it gives CASTLGQGYTEAFF.